A selection of T cell receptor beta chains follows, all from one sample in a study of T cells in Graves' hyperthyroidism and ophthalmopathy. TCRdb re-analysed the multiplex PCR reads in MiXCR, keeping a single row per CDR3 protein. The data show roughly 500,000 distinct CDR3 sequences, more than 45% seen once. The sequenced sample consisted of peripheral blood or thyroid tissue (not recorded which). Receptors were obtained from an adult woman with Graves' disease, either hyperthyroidism or ophthalmopathy (not recorded which). CDR3s include the opening cysteine and the closing phenylalanine or tryptophan. D genes are given only for firm matches. Rows may omit the clone size; those that give it use once, few, many or a size class.

j_gene	abundance	v_gene	d_gene	CDR3aa	CDR3nt
TRBJ2-3	many	TRBV19	TRBD2	CASSPGTSGTDTQYF	TGTGCCAGTAGCCCGGGGACTAGCGGCACAGATACGCAGTATTTT
TRBJ2-7	.	TRBV27	.	CASSFSTKYEQYF	TGTGCCAGCAGTTTCTCGACAAAGTACGAGCAGTACTTC
TRBJ1-2	.	TRBV7-3	.	CASSPEGSSLYGYTF	TGTGCCAGCAGCCCCGAGGGGTCGTCTCTTTATGGCTACACCTTC
TRBJ1-6	many	TRBV12-3/TRBV12-4	TRBD1	CASSQGAGSPLHF	TGTGCCAGCAGCCAGGGGGCAGGGTCACCCCTCCACTTT
TRBJ2-7	few	TRBV18	TRBD2	CASSPLRGTSGETYEQYF	TGTGCCAGCTCCCCGTTGAGGGGGACTAGCGGAGAAACCTACGAGCAGTACTTC
TRBJ1-1	many	TRBV20-1	.	CNAGPMNTEAFF	TGCAACGCAGGGCCTATGAACACTGAAGCTTTCTTT
TRBJ2-7	once	TRBV25-1	TRBD1	CASSGRGRDEQYF	TGTGCCAGCAGCGGCAGGGGGCGTGACGAGCAGTACTTC
TRBJ2-6	.	TRBV19	TRBD1	CASTIQGATVLTF	TGTGCCAGTACAATACAGGGGGCCACCGTCCTGACTTTC
TRBJ2-5	.	TRBV10-3	.	CAISDVRGEETQYF	TGTGCCATCAGTGACGTCAGGGGCGAGGAGACCCAGTACTTC
TRBJ1-6	.	TRBV24-1	.	CATSSGHNNSPLHF	TGTGCCACCAGTTCGGGACATAATAATTCACCCCTCCACTTT
TRBJ1-3	.	TRBV4-1	.	CASSQAGGGNTIYF	TGCGCCAGCAGCCAAGCGGGGGGAGGAAACACCATATATTTT
TRBJ2-7	few	TRBV7-9	TRBD1	CASSQGQPDSYEQYF	TGTGCCAGCTCACAGGGACAGCCAGATTCCTACGAGCAGTACTTC
TRBJ1-1	.	TRBV4-2	.	CASSQEPRGAEAFF	TGTGCCAGCAGCCAAGAACCTAGGGGCGCTGAAGCTTTCTTT
TRBJ1-2	.	TRBV2	.	CASSEARGYTF	TGTGCCAGCAGTGAAGCCCGGGGCTACACCTTC
TRBJ2-5	.	TRBV7-2	.	CASSLQHRGETQYF	TGTGCCAGCAGCTTGCAACACCGGGGGGAGACCCAGTACTTC
TRBJ1-4	.	TRBV25-1	.	CASSASGVTVAGGEKLFF	TGTGCCAGCAGTGCCTCAGGGGTGACGGTGGCTGGGGGTGAAAAACTGTTTTTT
TRBJ1-2	.	TRBV7-9	.	CASGAGQLRDYTF	TGTGCCAGCGGTGCAGGACAGCTTAGGGACTACACCTTC
TRBJ2-2	many	TRBV7-9	.	CASSFRTPNTGELFF	TGTGCCAGCAGCTTTAGGACACCGAACACCGGGGAGCTGTTTTTT
TRBJ2-3	few	TRBV7-6	TRBD2	CASSYGPRAGGHDTQYF	TGTGCCAGCAGCTACGGCCCCCGTGCGGGAGGGCACGATACGCAGTATTTT
TRBJ2-7	.	TRBV7-2	TRBD2	CASSFSGSSTSYGQYF	TGTGCCAGCAGCTTCAGCGGGAGTTCTACCTCCTACGGGCAGTACTTC
TRBJ1-4	once	TRBV6-5	.	CASILGRGEKLFF	TGTGCCAGCATCTTAGGACGGGGTGAAAAACTGTTTTTT
TRBJ2-7	many	TRBV5-6	.	CASSDAVRPYLHEQYF	TGTGCCAGCAGCGATGCGGTTCGTCCGTATCTCCACGAGCAGTACTTC
TRBJ1-6	many	TRBV6-5	TRBD1	CASSYAQGRGNSPLHF	TGTGCCAGCAGTTACGCACAGGGGAGAGGCAATTCACCCCTCCACTTT
TRBJ1-5	.	TRBV7-8	.	CASSEGRMYSNQPQHF	TGCGCCAGCAGCGAAGGGCGGATGTATAGCAATCAGCCCCAGCATTTT
TRBJ2-7	.	TRBV20-1	TRBD1	CSARDLDRGYEQYF	TGCAGTGCTAGAGATCTCGACAGGGGCTACGAGCAGTACTTC
TRBJ2-1	.	TRBV10-2	.	CASSSPGIIPYNEQFF	TGCGCCAGCAGTTCACCAGGGATAATCCCCTACAATGAGCAGTTCTTC
TRBJ1-5	.	TRBV3-1	.	CASSRGGTTHSNQPQHF	TGTGCCAGCAGCCGGGGTGGTACGACTCATAGCAATCAGCCCCAGCATTTT
TRBJ1-1	.	TRBV2	.	CASTQPGHLQGGTEAFF	TGTGCCAGCACTCAACCGGGACATCTTCAAGGGGGCACTGAAGCTTTCTTT
TRBJ2-7	.	TRBV7-2	.	CASSLVEGRGNEQYF	TGTGCCAGCAGCTTAGTAGAGGGGAGAGGAAACGAGCAGTACTTC
TRBJ2-6	.	TRBV19	TRBD1	CASGTGGYGANVLTF	TGTGCCAGTGGAACAGGGGGCTATGGGGCCAACGTCCTGACTTTC
TRBJ1-2	few	TRBV14	.	CASSPGHEYGYTF	TGTGCCAGCAGCCCCGGCCATGAATATGGCTACACCTTC
TRBJ2-7	.	TRBV7-2	.	CASSLAAGASSYEQYF	TGTGCCAGCAGCTTAGCGGCAGGGGCGAGCTCCTACGAGCAGTACTTC
TRBJ2-5	.	TRBV2	TRBD2	CASSGLAGVGETQYF	TGTGCCAGCAGCGGACTAGCGGGAGTCGGAGAGACCCAGTACTTC
TRBJ2-5	many	TRBV11-2	.	CASSLPGLETQYF	TGTGCCAGCAGCTTACCAGGGCTAGAGACCCAGTACTTC
TRBJ2-7	many	TRBV20-1	TRBD1	CSARGQGAGEQYF	TGCAGTGCTAGAGGGCAGGGGGCAGGCGAGCAGTACTTC
TRBJ2-2	many	TRBV11-2	TRBD1	CASSLKPARTGNTGELFF	TGTGCCAGCAGCTTAAAACCCGCACGGACAGGGAACACCGGGGAGCTGTTTTTT
TRBJ1-1	few	TRBV29-1	.	CSVVVLRADTEAFF	TGCAGCGTCGTTGTCCTCAGGGCTGACACTGAAGCTTTCTTT
TRBJ1-1	.	TRBV6-5	.	CASRPQGSNTEAFF	TGTGCCAGCAGGCCACAGGGATCAAACACTGAAGCTTTCTTT